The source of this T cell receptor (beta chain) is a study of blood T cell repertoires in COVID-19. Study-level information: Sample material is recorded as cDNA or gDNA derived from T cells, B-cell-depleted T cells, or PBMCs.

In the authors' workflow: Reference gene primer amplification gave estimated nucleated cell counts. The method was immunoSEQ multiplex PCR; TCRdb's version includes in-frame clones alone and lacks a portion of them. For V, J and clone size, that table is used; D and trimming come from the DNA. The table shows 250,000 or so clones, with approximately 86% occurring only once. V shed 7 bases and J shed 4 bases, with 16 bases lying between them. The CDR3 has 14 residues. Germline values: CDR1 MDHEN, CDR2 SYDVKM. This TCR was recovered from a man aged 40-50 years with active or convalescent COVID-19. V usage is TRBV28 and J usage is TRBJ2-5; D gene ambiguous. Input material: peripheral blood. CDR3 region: CASTPENYGETQYF. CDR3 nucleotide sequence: TGTGCCAGCACCCCCGAGAACTACGGAGAGACCCAGTACTTC.